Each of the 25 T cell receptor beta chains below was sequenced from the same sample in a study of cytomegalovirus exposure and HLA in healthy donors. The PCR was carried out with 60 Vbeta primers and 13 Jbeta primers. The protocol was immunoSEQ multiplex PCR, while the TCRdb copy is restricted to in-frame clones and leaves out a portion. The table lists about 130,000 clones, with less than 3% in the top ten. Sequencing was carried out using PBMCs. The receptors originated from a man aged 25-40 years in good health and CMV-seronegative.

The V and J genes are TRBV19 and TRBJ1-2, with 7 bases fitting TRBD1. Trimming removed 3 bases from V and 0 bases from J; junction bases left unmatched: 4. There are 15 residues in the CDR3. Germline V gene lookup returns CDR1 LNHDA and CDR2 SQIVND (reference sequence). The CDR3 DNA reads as TGTGCCAGTAGTATGCGACAGGGCGCTAACTATGGCTACACCTTC. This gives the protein CASSMRQGANYGYTF.

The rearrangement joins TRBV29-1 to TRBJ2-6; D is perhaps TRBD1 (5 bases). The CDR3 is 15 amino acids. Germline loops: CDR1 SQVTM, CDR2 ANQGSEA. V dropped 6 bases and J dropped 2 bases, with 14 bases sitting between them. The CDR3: CSVAEGVTGANVLTF. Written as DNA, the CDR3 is TGCAGCGTCGCGGAAGGGGTCACTGGGGCCAACGTCCTGACTTTC.

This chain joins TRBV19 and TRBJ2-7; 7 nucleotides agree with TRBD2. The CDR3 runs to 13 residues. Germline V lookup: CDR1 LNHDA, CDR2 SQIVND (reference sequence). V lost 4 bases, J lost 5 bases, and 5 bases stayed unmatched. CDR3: CASSREGSHEQYF. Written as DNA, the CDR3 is TGTGCCAGTAGTAGGGAGGGTAGCCACGAGCAGTACTTC. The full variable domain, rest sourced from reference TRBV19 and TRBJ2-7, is DGGITQSPKYLFRKEGQNVTLSCEQNLNHDAMYWYRQDPGQGLRLIYYSQIVNDFQKGDIAEGYSVSREKKESFPLTVTSAQKNPTAFYLCASSREGSHEQYFGPGTRLTVT.

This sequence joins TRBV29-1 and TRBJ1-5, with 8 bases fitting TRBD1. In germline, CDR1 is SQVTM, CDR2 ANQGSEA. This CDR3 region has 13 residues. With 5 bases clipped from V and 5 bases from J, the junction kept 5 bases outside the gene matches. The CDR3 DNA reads TGCAGCGTTAGACAGGGGTTACATCAGCCCCAGCATTTT. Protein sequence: CSVRQGLHQPQHF.

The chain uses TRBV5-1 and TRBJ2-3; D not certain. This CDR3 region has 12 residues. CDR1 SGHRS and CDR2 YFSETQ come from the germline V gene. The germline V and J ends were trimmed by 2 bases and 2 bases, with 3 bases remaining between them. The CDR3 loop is CASSFFTDTQYF. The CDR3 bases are TGCGCCAGCAGCTTCTTCACAGATACGCAGTATTTT.

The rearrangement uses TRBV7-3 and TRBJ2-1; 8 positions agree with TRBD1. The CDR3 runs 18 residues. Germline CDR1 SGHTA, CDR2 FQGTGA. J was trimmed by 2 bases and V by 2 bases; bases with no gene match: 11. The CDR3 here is CASSLRPRTGWPYNEQFF. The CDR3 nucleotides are TGTGCCAGCAGCTTACGTCCCCGGACAGGGTGGCCCTACAATGAGCAGTTCTTC.

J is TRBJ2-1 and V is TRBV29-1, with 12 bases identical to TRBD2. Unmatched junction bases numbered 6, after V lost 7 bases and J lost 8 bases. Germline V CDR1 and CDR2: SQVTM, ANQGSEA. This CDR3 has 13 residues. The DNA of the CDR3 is TGCAGCGCCTCGACTAGCGGGAGTGATGAGCAGTTCTTC. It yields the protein CSASTSGSDEQFF.

CDR3 nucleotide sequence: TGCGCCAGCAGCTTGGATTCGGGGGAGCAGTTCTTC. Translated, it gives CASSLDSGEQFF. The rearrangement links TRBV5-1 to TRBJ2-1, with a possible D match to TRBD2 (5 bases). Looked up from germline, CDR1 is SGHRS and CDR2 is YFSETQ. The V end was cut by 0 bases, the J end by 10 bases, with 8 bases between. This CDR3 region has 12 residues.

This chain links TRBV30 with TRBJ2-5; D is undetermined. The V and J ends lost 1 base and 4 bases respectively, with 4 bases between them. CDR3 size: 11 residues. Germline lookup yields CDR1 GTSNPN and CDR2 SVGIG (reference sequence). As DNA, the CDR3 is TGTGCCTGGAGTGAGCGAGAGACCCAGTACTTC. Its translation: CAWSERETQYF.

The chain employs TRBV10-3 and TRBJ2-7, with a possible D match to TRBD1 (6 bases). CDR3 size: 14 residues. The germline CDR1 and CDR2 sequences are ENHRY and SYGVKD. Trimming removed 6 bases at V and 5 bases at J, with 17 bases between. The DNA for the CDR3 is TGTGCCATCAGCATAACCCGGGACACGGACGAGCAGTACTTC. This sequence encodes CAISITRDTDEQYF.

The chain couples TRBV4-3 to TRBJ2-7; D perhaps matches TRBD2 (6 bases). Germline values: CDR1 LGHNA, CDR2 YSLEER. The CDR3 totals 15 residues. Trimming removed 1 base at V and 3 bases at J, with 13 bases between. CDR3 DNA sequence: TGCGCCAGCAGCCAAGGGAGGGGATCCAGCTACGAGCAGTACTTC. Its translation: CASSQGRGSSYEQYF.

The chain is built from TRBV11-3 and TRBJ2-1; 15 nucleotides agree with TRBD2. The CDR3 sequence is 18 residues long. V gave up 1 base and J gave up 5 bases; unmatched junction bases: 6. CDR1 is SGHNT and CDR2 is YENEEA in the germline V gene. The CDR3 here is CASSLVGLAGGSHNEQFF. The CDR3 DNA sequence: TGTGCCAGCAGCTTAGTCGGACTAGCGGGAGGGTCACACAATGAGCAGTTCTTC.

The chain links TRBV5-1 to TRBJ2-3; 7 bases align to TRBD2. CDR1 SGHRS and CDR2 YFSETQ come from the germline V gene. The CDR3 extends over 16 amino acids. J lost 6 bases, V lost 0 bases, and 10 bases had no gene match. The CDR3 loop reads CASSLESSGWSDTQYF. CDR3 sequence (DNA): TGCGCCAGCAGCTTGGAGTCTAGCGGATGGTCGGATACGCAGTATTTT. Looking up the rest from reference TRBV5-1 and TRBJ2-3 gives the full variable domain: KAGVTQTPRYLIKTRGQQVTLSCSPISGHRSVSWYQQTPGQGLQFLFEYFSETQRNKGNFPGRFSGRQFSNSRSEMNVSTLELGDSALYLCASSLESSGWSDTQYFGPGTRLTVL.

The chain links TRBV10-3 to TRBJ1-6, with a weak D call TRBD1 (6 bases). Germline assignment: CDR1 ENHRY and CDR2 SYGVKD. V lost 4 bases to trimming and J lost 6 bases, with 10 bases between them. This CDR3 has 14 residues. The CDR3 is CAISGQVLNSPLHF. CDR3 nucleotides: TGTGCCATCAGTGGACAGGTCCTTAATTCACCCCTCCACTTT.

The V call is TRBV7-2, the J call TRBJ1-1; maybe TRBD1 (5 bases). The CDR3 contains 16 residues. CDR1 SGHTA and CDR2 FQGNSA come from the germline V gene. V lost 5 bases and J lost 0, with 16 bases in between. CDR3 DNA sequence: TGTGCCAGCAGCCCATTGGTTTGGGGCATGAACACTGAAGCTTTCTTT. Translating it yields CASSPLVWGMNTEAFF.

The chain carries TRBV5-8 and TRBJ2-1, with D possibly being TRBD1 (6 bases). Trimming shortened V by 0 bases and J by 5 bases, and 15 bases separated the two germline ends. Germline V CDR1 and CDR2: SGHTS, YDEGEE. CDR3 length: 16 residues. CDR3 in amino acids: CASSLVGQGTNNEQFF. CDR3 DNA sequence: TGTGCCAGCAGCTTGGTCGGGCAGGGGACGAACAATGAGCAGTTCTTC.

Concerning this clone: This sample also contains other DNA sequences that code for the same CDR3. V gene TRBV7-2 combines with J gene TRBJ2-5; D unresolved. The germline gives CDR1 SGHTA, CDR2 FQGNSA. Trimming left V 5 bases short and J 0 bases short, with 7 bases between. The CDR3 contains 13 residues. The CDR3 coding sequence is TGTGCCAGCAGCCTGAGCTACCAAGAGACCCAGTACTTC. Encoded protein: CASSLSYQETQYF.

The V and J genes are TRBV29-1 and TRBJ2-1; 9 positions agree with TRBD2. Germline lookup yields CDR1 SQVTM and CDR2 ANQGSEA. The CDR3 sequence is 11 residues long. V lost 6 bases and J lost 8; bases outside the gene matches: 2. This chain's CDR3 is CSVGTSYEQFF. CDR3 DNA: TGCAGCGTCGGGACTAGCTATGAGCAGTTCTTC.

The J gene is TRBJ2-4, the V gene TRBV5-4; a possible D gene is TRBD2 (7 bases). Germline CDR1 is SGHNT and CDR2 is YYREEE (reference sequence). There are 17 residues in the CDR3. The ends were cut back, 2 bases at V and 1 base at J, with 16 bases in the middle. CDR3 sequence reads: CASSFIGGGSAKNIQYF. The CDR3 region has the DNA TGTGCCAGCAGCTTTATAGGGGGGGGCTCTGCCAAAAACATTCAGTACTTC.

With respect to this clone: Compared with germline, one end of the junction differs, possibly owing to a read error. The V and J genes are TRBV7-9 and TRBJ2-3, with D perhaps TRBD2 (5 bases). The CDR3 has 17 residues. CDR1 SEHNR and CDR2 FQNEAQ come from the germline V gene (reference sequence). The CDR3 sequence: CASSYPIGTASTDTQYF. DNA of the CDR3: TGTGCCAGCAGCTATCCCATCGGAACCGCTAGCACAGATACACAGTATTTT. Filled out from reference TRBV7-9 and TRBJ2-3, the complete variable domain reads DTGVSQNPRHKITKRGQNVTFRCDPISEHNRLYWYRQTLGQGPEFLTYFQNEAQLEKSRLLSDRFSAERPKGSFSTLEIQRTEQGDSAMYLCASSYPIGTASTDTQYFGPGTRLTVL.

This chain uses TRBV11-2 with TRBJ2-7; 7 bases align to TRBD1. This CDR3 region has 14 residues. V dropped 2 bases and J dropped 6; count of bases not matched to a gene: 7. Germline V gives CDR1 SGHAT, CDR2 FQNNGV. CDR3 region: CASSLPRGKLEQYF. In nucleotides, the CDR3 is TGTGCCAGCAGCTTACCCAGGGGGAAGCTCGAGCAGTACTTC.

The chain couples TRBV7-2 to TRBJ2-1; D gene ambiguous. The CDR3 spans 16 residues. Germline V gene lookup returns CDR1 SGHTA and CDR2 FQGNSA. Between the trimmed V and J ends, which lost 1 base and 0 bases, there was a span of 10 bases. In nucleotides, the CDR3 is TGTGCCAGCAGCTTAGGCGGTCCGAGCTCCTACAATGAGCAGTTCTTC. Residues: CASSLGGPSSYNEQFF.

The CDR3 protein is CASTPPEAAFPLNQPQHF. In DNA form, the CDR3 reads TGTGCCAGCACACCTCCTGAGGCAGCATTTCCCTTAAATCAGCCCCAGCATTTT. This sequence joins TRBV28 and TRBJ1-5; no reliable D call. CDR3 size: 18 residues. V was shortened by 7 bases and J by 4 bases, with 26 bases between the two germline ends. Germline V gives CDR1 MDHEN, CDR2 SYDVKM.

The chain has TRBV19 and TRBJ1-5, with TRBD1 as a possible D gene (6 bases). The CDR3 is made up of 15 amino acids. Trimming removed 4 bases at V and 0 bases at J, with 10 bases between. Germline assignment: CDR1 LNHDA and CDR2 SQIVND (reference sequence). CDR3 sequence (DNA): TGTGCCAGTAGTAGCTGGACAGTTAGCAATCAGCCCCAGCATTTT. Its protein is CASSSWTVSNQPQHF.

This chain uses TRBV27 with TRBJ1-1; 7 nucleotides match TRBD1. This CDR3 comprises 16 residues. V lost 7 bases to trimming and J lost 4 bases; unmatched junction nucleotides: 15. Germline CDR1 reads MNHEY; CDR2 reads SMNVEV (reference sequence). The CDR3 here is CASNPRGTVVLTEAFF. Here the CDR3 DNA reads TGTGCCAGCAACCCCAGGGGGACAGTGGTTCTCACTGAAGCTTTCTTT.